A selection of T cell receptor beta chains follows, all from one sample in a study of cytomegalovirus exposure and HLA in healthy donors. The assay was immunoSEQ multiplex PCR, and TCRdb's table has in-frame clones only and misses some. The sample lists about 190,000 clones, about 83% occurring once. Input material: PBMCs. The receptors were sampled from a middle-aged man in good health and CMV-seropositive. Each CDR3 is given with its conserved first and last residue. A D gene is named only where the DNA matches it firmly. Size tells how often a clone was seen (once, few, many) or the class of an expanded clone, and some rows leave it out.

V	J	D	size	CDR3	DNA
TRBV7-9	TRBJ1-1	NA	NA	CASSLAGVGLNTEAFF	TGTGCCAGCAGCTTAGCCGGGGTGGGCTTGAACACTGAAGCTTTCTTT
TRBV18	TRBJ2-2	NA	NA	CASSPPSRGNTGELFF	TGTGCCAGCTCACCACCGTCCAGGGGGAACACCGGGGAGCTGTTTTTT
TRBV5-1	TRBJ2-7	NA	NA	CASSLGTGEQYF	TGCGCCAGCAGTTTGGGGACGGGGGAGCAGTACTTC
TRBV5-1	TRBJ1-2	TRBD1	NA	CASSSNRDRGYGYTF	TGCGCCAGCAGCTCCAACCGGGACAGGGGTTATGGCTACACCTTC
TRBV4-3	TRBJ2-1	NA	NA	CASSPRRDDNEQFF	TGCGCCAGCAGCCCCAGGAGGGACGACAATGAGCAGTTCTTC
TRBV5-1	TRBJ2-1	TRBD1	NA	CASSWEGQGGVHEQFF	TGCGCCAGCAGCTGGGAGGGACAGGGGGGCGTCCATGAGCAGTTCTTC
TRBV7-8	TRBJ2-7	NA	once	CASSLVLGDITYEQYF	TGTGCCAGCAGCTTAGTACTGGGGGACATAACCTACGAGCAGTACTTC
TRBV5-5	TRBJ1-2	TRBD1	NA	CASSFQGAFYGYTF	TGTGCCAGCAGCTTTCAGGGGGCCTTCTATGGCTACACCTTC
TRBV15	TRBJ2-1	NA	once	CATSRDQSGYNEQFF	TGTGCCACCAGCAGAGATCAAAGCGGTTACAATGAGCAGTTCTTC
TRBV20-1	TRBJ2-1	NA	NA	CSGLVNEQFF	TGCAGTGGGCTAGTCAATGAGCAGTTCTTC
TRBV7-6	TRBJ2-7	TRBD2	once	CASSLGTSGTSGEQYF	TGTGCCAGCAGCTTAGGGACTAGCGGGACCTCGGGCGAGCAGTACTTC
TRBV14	TRBJ2-7	NA	NA	CASSPGLPRFEQYF	TGTGCCAGCAGCCCGGGACTGCCTCGATTCGAGCAGTACTTC
TRBV2	TRBJ2-6	NA	NA	CASSLRGPRSGANVLTF	TGTGCCAGCAGTTTAAGGGGCCCTCGCTCTGGGGCCAACGTCCTGACTTTC
TRBV19	TRBJ2-2	TRBD1	NA	CASSPRTGNTGELFF	TGTGCCAGTAGTCCCCGGACAGGGAACACCGGGGAGCTGTTTTTT
TRBV4-2	TRBJ2-5	TRBD2	NA	CASSSGTSGKETQYF	TGTGCCAGCAGCTCAGGGACTAGCGGGAAAGAGACCCAGTACTTC
TRBV27	TRBJ2-3	NA	NA	CASSFVQRVSTDTQYF	TGTGCCAGCAGTTTTGTCCAGCGGGTTAGCACAGATACGCAGTATTTT
TRBV9	TRBJ2-1	TRBD1	NA	CASSTWTGTEEQFF	TGTGCCAGCAGCACGTGGACAGGGACGGAAGAGCAGTTCTTC
TRBV4-3	TRBJ2-4	TRBD2	NA	CASSQDPAGGLKNSQYF	TGCGCCAGCAGCCAAGATCCAGCGGGAGGCCTTAAAAACAGTCAGTACTTC